The T cell receptor (beta chain) under discussion was sequenced for a study of glioma-infiltrating T cells after dendritic cell vaccination. Background on the study: Dendritic cells derived from monocytes and pulsed with autologous tumor lysate formed the vaccine. General study results and limits: Only a small number of patients had complete blood and tumor samples.

The germline CDR1 and CDR2 sequences are SGDLS and YYNGEE. CDR3 length: 14 residues. V was shortened by 0 bases and J by 3 bases, with 10 bases between the two germline ends. Primers: 60 V beta forward and 13 J beta reverse. Data came from immunoSEQ multiplex PCR; TCRdb stores just in-frame clones and leaves some out. The table has about 520 clones, 87% seen once; the top ten hold around an eighth. This clone has a single count. Its specificity is not known. No glioblastoma patient carried an isocitrate dehydrogenase mutation. V and J are TRBV9 and TRBJ2-7, with TRBD1 as a possible D gene (6 bases). The sequence derives from a human donor with glioblastoma. Specimen: tumor tissue, collected before dendritic cell vaccination. The CDR3 region has the DNA TGTGCCAGCAGCGTAGGAGACAGGAACTACGAGCAGTACTTC. Protein product: CASSVGDRNYEQYF.